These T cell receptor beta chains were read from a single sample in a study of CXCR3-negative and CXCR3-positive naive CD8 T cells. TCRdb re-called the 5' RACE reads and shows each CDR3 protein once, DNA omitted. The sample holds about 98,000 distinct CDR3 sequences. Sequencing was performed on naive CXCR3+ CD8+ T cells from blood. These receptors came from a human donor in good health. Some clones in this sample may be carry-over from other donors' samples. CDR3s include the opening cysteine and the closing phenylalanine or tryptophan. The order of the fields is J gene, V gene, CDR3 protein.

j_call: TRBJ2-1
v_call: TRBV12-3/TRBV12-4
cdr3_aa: CASSLGWGQNNEQFF

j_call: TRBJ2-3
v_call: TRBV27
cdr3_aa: CASSLSGGNTDTQYF

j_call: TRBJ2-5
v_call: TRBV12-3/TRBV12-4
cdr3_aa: CASKGPGQKETQYF

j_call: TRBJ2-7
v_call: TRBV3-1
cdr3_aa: CASSQVGGLDEQYF

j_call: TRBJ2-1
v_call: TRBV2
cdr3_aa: CAIFGGSYNEQFF

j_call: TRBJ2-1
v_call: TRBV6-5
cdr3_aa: CASSSTSGSLYNEQFF

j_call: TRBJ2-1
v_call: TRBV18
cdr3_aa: CASSPPGEGMNFGEQFF

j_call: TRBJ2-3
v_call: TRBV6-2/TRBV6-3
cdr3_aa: CASSYATGGLRVSDTQYF

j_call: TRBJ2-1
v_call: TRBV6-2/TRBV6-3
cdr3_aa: CASNGWNEQFF

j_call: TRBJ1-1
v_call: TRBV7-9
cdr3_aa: CASSLGLVNTEAFF

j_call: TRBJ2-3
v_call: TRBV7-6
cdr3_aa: CASSLYGMAADTQYF

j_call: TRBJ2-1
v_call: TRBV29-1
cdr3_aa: CSVRDRAYNEQFF

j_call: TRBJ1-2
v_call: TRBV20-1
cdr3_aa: CSAGQAANYGYTF

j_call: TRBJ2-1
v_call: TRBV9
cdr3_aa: CASSVDVGGTDEQFF

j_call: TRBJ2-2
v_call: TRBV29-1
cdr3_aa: CSAQGWTGELFF

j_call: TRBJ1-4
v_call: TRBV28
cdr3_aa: CASSWSLETDSHYEKLFF

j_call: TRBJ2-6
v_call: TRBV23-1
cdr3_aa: CASFSGTGRSGANVLTF

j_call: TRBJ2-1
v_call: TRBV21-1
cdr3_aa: CASSKSGGRGYNEQFF

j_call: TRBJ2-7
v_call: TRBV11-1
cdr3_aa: CASSLAGFGTGGYEQYF

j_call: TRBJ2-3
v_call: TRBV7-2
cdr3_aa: CASSLDTDTQYF

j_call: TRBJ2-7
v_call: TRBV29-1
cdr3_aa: CSVEDPETMTYEQYF

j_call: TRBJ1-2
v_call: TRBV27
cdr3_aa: CASSWYRGGGYTF

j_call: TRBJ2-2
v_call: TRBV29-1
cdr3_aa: CSVEDSTANTGELFF

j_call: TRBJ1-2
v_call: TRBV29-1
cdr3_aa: CSVEGRYGYTF

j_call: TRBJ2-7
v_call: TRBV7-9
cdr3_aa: CASSRGQAISYEQYF

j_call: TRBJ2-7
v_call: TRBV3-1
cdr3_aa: CASSQDRGSYEQYF

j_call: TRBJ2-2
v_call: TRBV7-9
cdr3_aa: CASSFTAGANTGELFF